A single sample gave rise to the 17 T cell receptor beta chains below, sequenced in a study of blood T cell repertoires in COVID-19. Sequencing was performed with immunoSEQ multiplex PCR; in TCRdb, only in-frame clones are kept and a portion is missing. The sample holds more than 150,000 clones, 94% seen once. Source material: peripheral blood. Receptors originate from a young man with COVID-19, enrolled during active disease.

The rearrangement links TRBV7-9 to TRBJ1-4, with TRBD1 matching 9 bases. Germline V gene sequence: CDR1 SEHNR, CDR2 FQNEAQ (reference sequence). The CDR3 covers 15 residues. Trimming at V came to 5 bases and at J to 8 bases, leaving 9 bases not matched to a gene. This CDR3 reads CASSNTGGENEKLFF. In DNA, the CDR3 is TGTGCCAGCAGCAATACAGGGGGCGAAAACGAAAAACTGTTTTTT.

The gene calls are TRBV9 and TRBJ1-6; TRBD1 might be the D (5 bases). This CDR3 spans 13 amino acids. V was trimmed by 4 bases and J by 8 bases, leaving 10 bases between them. Germline V lookup: CDR1 SGDLS, CDR2 YYNGEE. The CDR3 DNA reads as TGTGCCAGCAGCCTGACAGTATATTCACCCCTCCACTTT. Translated: CASSLTVYSPLHF.

This chain links TRBV4-2 with TRBJ1-5, with TRBD1 identical over 7 bases. Germline values: CDR1 LGHNA, CDR2 YNFKEQ. The CDR3 length is 16 residues. The V gene end was trimmed by 4 bases and the J gene end by 2 bases; junction bases not matched to a gene: 8. This chain's CDR3 is CASSPQGGSGNQPQHF. The CDR3 DNA reads as TGTGCCAGCAGCCCCCAGGGGGGATCGGGCAATCAGCCCCAGCATTTT.

CDR3 nucleotides: TGTGCCATCAGTGGGAGCGGGGGGGGCGGCCTCTATGGCTACACCTTC. It translates to CAISGSGGGGLYGYTF. This chain links TRBV10-3 with TRBJ1-2; perhaps TRBD1 as D (6 bases). This CDR3 is built from 16 residues. CDR1 and CDR2 from the germline V gene are ENHRY and SYGVKD. V gave up 4 bases and J gave up 4 bases, with 19 bases separating them.

The gene calls are TRBV7-9 and TRBJ1-2, with 7 bases matching TRBD1. This CDR3 contains 13 residues. The V gene's germline CDR1 is SEHNR and CDR2 FQNEAQ (reference sequence). The V segment lost 5 bases and the J segment 10 bases; nucleotides outside the gene matches: 10. CDR3 bases: TGTGCCAGCAGCCCAGGGACAGCTTGGGACTACACCTTC. Translated, it gives CASSPGTAWDYTF.

The V and J genes are TRBV10-3 and TRBJ2-5; unclear D gene. The germline V and J ends were trimmed by 6 bases and 5 bases, with 13 bases remaining between them. The CDR3 totals 13 residues. CDR1 is ENHRY and CDR2 is SYGVKD in the germline V gene. This chain's CDR3 is CAIREHSSETQYF. Written as DNA, the CDR3 is TGTGCCATCAGAGAACACAGCTCGGAGACCCAGTACTTC.

The chain combines TRBV6-1 with TRBJ1-5; no firm D call. This CDR3 spans 14 amino acids. Germline assignment: CDR1 MNHNS and CDR2 SASEGT. V gave up 2 bases and J gave up 5 bases, with 10 bases separating them. The DNA for the CDR3 is TGTGCCAGCAGTGAATCAGGTTACGATCAGCCCCAGCATTTT. This encodes CASSESGYDQPQHF.

The gene calls are TRBV11-2 and TRBJ2-1, with 7 bases matching TRBD2. The CDR3 is 15 amino acids. With V trimmed by 4 bases and J by 5 bases, 8 bases remained unmatched. Germline CDR1 is SGHAT and CDR2 is FQNNGV. CDR3 loop: CASSSGSGFDNEQFF. The DNA of the CDR3 is TGTGCCAGCAGCTCGGGTAGCGGGTTTGACAATGAGCAGTTCTTC.

The CDR3 sequence: CASSARGVRAFF. The DNA for the CDR3 is TGTGCCAGCAGTGCCCGGGGGGTGAGAGCTTTCTTT. The rearrangement uses TRBV2 and TRBJ1-1; D is possibly TRBD1 (5 bases). Per the germline V gene, CDR1 is SNHLY and CDR2 is FYNNEI. The length of the CDR3 is 12 residues. Trimming left V 4 bases short and J 10 bases short, with 13 bases between.

The chain joins TRBV19 to TRBJ1-1, with TRBD1 matching 7 bases. CDR3 size: 16 residues. Per the germline V gene, CDR1 is LNHDA and CDR2 is SQIVND (reference sequence). Trimming removed 6 bases from V and 0 bases from J; junction bases left unmatched: 10. CDR3 DNA: TGTGCCAGTAGGGACAGGCCAGAGGGAATGAACACTGAAGCTTTCTTT. This codes for CASRDRPEGMNTEAFF.

This chain uses TRBV14 with TRBJ2-7; TRBD1 is a possible D gene (5 bases). Germline lookup yields CDR1 SGHDN and CDR2 FVKESK. The germline V and J ends were trimmed by 0 bases and 5 bases, with 11 bases remaining between them. CDR3 length equals 14 residues. CDR3 amino acids: CASSQDRVKHEQYF. The CDR3 DNA sequence: TGTGCCAGCAGCCAAGACAGGGTGAAGCACGAGCAGTACTTC.

The chain carries TRBV3-1 (or the pseudogene TRBV3-2) and TRBJ1-5; D unclear. Looked up from germline, CDR1 is LGHDT and CDR2 is YNNKEL (reference sequence). The ends were cut back, 1 base at V and 2 bases at J, with 3 bases in the middle. CDR3 length: 13 residues. Here the CDR3 reads CASSQARNQPQHF. For the CDR3, the DNA is TGTGCCAGCAGCCAAGCTCGCAATCAGCCCCAGCATTTT.

The chain is built from TRBV7-9 and TRBJ1-1; D gene ambiguous. The CDR3 consists of 12 residues. Per germline, CDR1 SEHNR and CDR2 FQNEAQ (reference sequence). The germline V and J ends were trimmed by 10 bases and 1 base, with 10 bases remaining between them. The CDR3 here is CATELGNTEAFF. The CDR3 nucleotides read TGTGCCACCGAACTCGGGAACACTGAAGCTTTCTTT. The full variable domain, its missing parts supplied by reference TRBV7-9 and TRBJ1-1, is DTGVSQNPRHKITKRGQNVTFRCDPISEHNRLYWYRQTLGQGPEFLTYFQNEAQLEKSRLLSDRFSAERPKGSFSTLEIQRTEQGDSAMYLCATELGNTEAFFGQGTRLTVV.

The chain links TRBV27 to TRBJ1-2; D uncertain. The V gene lost 2 bases and the J gene lost 6 bases, with 10 bases spanning the gap. The CDR3 loop spans 13 amino acids. Looked up from germline, CDR1 is MNHEY and CDR2 is SMNVEV (reference sequence). CDR3 sequence (DNA): TGTGCCAGCAGTTTAGAGGGAGTGGATGGCTACACCTTC. Its translation: CASSLEGVDGYTF.

This chain joins TRBV7-3 and TRBJ1-6; 11 nucleotides match TRBD1. In germline, CDR1 is SGHTA, CDR2 FQGTGA. With 5 bases clipped from V and 8 bases from J, the junction kept 5 bases outside the gene matches. This CDR3 is 15 amino acids long. CDR3 nucleotides: TGTGCCAGCAGCATCGGGACAGGGGGTGATTCACCCCTCCACTTT. As protein: CASSIGTGGDSPLHF.

CDR3 amino acids: CASSARDGGYREAGELFF. CDR3 DNA sequence: TGTGCCAGCAGCGCCCGGGACGGAGGGTATCGGGAGGCCGGGGAGCTGTTTTTT. V usage is TRBV9 and J usage is TRBJ2-2; 7 nucleotides agree with TRBD2. The V gene's germline CDR1 is SGDLS and CDR2 YYNGEE. This CDR3 contains 18 residues. The V segment lost 3 bases and the J segment 6 bases; nucleotides outside the gene matches: 17.

The rearrangement links TRBV11-2 to TRBJ2-5; no reliable D call. Germline CDR1 is SGHAT and CDR2 is FQNNGV. The CDR3 sequence is 12 residues long. Trimming shortened V by 4 bases and J by 1 base, and 4 bases separated the two germline ends. The CDR3 nucleotides read TGTGCCAGCAGCTCCATCCAAGAGACCCAGTACTTC. It specifies CASSSIQETQYF. Drawing the rest from reference TRBV11-2 and TRBJ2-5, the complete variable domain is EAGVAQSPRYKIIEKRQSVAFWCNPISGHATLYWYQQILGQGPKLLIQFQNNGVVDDSQLPKDRFSAERLKGVDSTLKIQPAKLEDSAVYLCASSSIQETQYFGPGTRLLVL.